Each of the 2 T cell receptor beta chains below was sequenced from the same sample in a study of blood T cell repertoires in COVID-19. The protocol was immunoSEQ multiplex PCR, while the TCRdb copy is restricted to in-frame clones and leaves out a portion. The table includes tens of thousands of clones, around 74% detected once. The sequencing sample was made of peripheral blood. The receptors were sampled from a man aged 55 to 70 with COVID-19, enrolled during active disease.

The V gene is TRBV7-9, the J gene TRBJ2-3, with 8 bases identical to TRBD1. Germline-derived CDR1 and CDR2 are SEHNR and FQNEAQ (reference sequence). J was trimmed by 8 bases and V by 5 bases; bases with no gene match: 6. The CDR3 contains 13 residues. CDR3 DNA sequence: TGTGCCAGCAGCGGGACAGGACAAGGTACGCAGTATTTT. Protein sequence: CASSGTGQGTQYF.

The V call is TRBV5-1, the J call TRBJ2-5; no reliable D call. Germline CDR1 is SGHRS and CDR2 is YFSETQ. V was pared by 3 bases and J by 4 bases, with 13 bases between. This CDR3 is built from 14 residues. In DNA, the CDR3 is TGCGCCAGCAGCTCCTCCCCACGAGGAGAGACCCAGTACTTC. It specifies CASSSSPRGETQYF.